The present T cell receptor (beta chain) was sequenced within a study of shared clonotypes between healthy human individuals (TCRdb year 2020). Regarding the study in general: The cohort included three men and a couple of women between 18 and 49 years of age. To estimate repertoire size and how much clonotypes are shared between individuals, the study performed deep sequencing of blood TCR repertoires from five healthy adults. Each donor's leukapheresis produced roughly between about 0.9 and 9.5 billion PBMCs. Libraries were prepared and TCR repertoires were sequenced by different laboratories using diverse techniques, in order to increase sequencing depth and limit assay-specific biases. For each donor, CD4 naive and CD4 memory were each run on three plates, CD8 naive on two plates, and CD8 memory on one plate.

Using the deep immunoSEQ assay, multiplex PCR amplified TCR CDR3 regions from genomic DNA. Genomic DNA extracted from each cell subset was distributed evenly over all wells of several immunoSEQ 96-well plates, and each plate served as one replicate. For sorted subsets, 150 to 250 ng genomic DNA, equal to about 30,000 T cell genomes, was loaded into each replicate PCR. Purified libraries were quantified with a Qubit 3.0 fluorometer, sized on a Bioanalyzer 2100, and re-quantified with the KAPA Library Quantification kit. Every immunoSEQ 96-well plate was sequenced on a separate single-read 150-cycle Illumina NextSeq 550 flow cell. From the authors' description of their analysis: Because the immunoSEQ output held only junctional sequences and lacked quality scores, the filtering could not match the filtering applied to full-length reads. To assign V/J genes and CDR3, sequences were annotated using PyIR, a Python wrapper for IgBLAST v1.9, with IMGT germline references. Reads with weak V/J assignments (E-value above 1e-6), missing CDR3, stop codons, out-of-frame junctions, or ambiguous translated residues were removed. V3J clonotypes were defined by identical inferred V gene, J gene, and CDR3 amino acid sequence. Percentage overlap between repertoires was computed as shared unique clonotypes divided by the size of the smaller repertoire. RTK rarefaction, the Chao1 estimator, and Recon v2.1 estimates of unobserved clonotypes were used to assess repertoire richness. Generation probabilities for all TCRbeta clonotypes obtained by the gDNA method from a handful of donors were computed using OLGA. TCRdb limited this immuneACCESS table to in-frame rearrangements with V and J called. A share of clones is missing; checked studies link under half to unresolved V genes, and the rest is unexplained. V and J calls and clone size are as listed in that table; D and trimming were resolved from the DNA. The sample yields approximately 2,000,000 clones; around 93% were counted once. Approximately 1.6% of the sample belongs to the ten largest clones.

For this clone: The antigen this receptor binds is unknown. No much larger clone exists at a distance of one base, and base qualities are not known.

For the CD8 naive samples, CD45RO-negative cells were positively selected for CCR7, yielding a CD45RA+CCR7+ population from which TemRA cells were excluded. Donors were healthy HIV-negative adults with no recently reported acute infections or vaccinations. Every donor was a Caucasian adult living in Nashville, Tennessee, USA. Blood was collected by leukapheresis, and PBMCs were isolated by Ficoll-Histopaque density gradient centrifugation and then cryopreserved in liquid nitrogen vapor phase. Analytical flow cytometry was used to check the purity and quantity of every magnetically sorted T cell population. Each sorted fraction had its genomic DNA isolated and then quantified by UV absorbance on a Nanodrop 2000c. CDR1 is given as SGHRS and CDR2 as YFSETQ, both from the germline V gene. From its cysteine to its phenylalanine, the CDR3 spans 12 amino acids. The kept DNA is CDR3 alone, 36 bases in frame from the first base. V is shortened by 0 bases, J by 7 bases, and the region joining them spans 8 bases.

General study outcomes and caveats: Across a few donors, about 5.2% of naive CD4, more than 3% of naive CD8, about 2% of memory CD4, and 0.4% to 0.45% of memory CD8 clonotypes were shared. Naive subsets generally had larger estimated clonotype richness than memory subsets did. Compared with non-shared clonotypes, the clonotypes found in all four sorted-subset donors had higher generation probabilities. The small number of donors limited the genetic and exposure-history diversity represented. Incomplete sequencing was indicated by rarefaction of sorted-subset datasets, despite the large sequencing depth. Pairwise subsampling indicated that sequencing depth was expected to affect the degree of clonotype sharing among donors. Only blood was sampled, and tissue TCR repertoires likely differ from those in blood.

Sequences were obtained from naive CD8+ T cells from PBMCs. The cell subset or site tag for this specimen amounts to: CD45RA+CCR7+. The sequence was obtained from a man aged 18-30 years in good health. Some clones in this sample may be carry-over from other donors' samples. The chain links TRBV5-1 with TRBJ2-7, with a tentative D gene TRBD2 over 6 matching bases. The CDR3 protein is CASSLDLAEQYF. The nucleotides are TGCGCCAGCAGCTTGGATCTAGCGGAGCAGTACTTC.